Below are 8 T cell receptor beta chains sequenced from a single sample in a study of OX40 agonist ivuxolimab in advanced cancers. Only in-frame clones appear in the TCRdb table, and some are missing; sequencing was by immunoSEQ multiplex PCR. The sample has some 5,700 clones, 84% seen once. Sequencing used CD4+ or CD8+ T cells sorted from blood, obtained in a trial of the OX40 agonist ivuxolimab. Receptors were obtained from an adult with an advanced solid tumor such as melanoma, head and neck, liver or kidney cancer.

In its sample, this clone was seen a few times. V gene TRBV28 combines with J gene TRBJ1-1, with D perhaps TRBD1 (6 bases). The CDR3 extends over 17 amino acids. Germline V gene lookup returns CDR1 MDHEN and CDR2 SYDVKM. V was clipped by 1 base and J by 1 base, with 16 bases between them. The CDR3: CASSLFGQGNSNTEAFF. In DNA form, the CDR3 reads TGTGCCAGCAGTTTATTCGGCCAGGGGAACTCGAACACTGAAGCTTTCTTT.

The chain is built from TRBV7-3 and TRBJ2-3, with 8 bases fitting TRBD2. The CDR3 runs to 16 residues. V lost 5 bases and J lost 1; bases outside the gene matches: 8. Germline CDR1 reads SGHTA; CDR2 reads FQGTGA. DNA of the CDR3: TGTGCCAGCAGCATACTTAGCGGGATGGGCACAGATACGCAGTATTTT. This sequence encodes CASSILSGMGTDTQYF.

V and J are TRBV7-9 and TRBJ2-5; 9 bases match TRBD1. This CDR3 is built from 15 residues. Germline CDR1 is SEHNR and CDR2 is FQNEAQ (reference sequence). Unmatched junction bases numbered 9, after V lost 5 bases and J lost 5 bases. CDR3 in amino acids: CASSPGTGSGETQYF. CDR3 sequence (DNA): TGTGCCAGCAGCCCCGGGACAGGGAGTGGGGAGACCCAGTACTTC. Using reference TRBV7-9 and TRBJ2-5 for the parts outside the CDR3, the full variable domain is DTGVSQNPRHKITKRGQNVTFRCDPISEHNRLYWYRQTLGQGPEFLTYFQNEAQLEKSRLLSDRFSAERPKGSFSTLEIQRTEQGDSAMYLCASSPGTGSGETQYFGPGTRLLVL.

The chain joins TRBV6-4 to TRBJ2-1; a possible D gene is TRBD1 (5 bases). This CDR3 has 14 residues. Germline V gives CDR1 MRHNA, CDR2 SNTAGT. Between the trimmed V and J ends, which lost 4 bases and 0 bases, there was a span of 7 bases. CDR3 DNA: TGTGCCAGCAGTGCCGACAGCTCCTACAATGAGCAGTTCTTC. It yields the protein CASSADSSYNEQFF.

This chain uses TRBV5-4 with TRBJ2-1; the D is unclear. The ends were cut back, 5 bases at V and 0 bases at J, with 6 bases in the middle. Germline V lookup: CDR1 SGHNT, CDR2 YYREEE (reference sequence). The CDR3 sequence is 13 residues long. CDR3 in amino acids: CASRTGSYNEQFF. CDR3 DNA: TGTGCCAGCAGAACGGGCTCCTACAATGAGCAGTTCTTC.

This clone was observed once. The chain has TRBV4-1 and TRBJ2-2; D ambiguous. The germline V gene encodes CDR1 MGHRA and CDR2 YSYEKL. The ends were cut back, 0 bases at V and 4 bases at J, with 6 bases in the middle. The CDR3 is 14 residues long. The CDR3 sequence: CASSQEGLTGELFF. DNA for the CDR3: TGCGCCAGCAGCCAAGAGGGTCTCACCGGGGAGCTGTTTTTT.

The chain employs TRBV5-1 and TRBJ2-7; D possibly matches TRBD1 or TRBD2 (6 bases each). The CDR3 covers 18 residues. V lost 5 bases, J lost 3 bases, and 27 bases lay in between. Germline V gene data show CDR1 as SGHRS and CDR2 as YFSETQ. The CDR3 coding sequence is TGCGCCAGCAGTCCCCGTGACTTGGAACAAGGGGGGTACTACGAGCAGTACTTC. This sequence encodes CASSPRDLEQGGYYEQYF.

This clone was recorded only once. V is TRBV27 and J is TRBJ1-5, with a possible D match to TRBD1 (5 bases). Per the germline V gene, CDR1 is MNHEY and CDR2 is SMNVEV (reference sequence). CDR3 size: 14 residues. V was clipped by 5 bases and J by 2 bases, with 10 bases between them. This CDR3 reads CASSPGGGNQPQHF. CDR3 sequence (DNA): TGTGCCAGCAGTCCGGGGGGGGGCAATCAGCCCCAGCATTTT.